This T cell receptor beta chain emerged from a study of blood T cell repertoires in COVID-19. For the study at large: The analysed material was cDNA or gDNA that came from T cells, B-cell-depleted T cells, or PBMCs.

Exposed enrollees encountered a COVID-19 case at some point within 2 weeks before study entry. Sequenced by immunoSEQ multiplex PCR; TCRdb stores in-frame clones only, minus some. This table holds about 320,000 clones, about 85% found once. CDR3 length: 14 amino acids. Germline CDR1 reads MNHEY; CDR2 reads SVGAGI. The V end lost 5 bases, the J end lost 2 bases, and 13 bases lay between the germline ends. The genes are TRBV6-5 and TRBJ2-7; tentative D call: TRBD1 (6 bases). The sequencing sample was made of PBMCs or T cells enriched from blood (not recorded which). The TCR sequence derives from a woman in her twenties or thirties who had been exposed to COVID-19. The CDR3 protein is CASSPTGIAYEQYF. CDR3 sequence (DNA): TGTGCCAGCAGTCCTACAGGGATCGCCTACGAGCAGTACTTC.